Below, one TCR beta chain is given with its context. Antigen specificity is unknown. The CDR3 end falls 3 residues outside the read, so it is completed with the germline J gene. The sample belongs to a study of T cell clonality in common variable immunodeficiency. General study points: In common variable immunodeficiency, TCR beta chains reportedly carried fewer deletions and N-nucleotide insertions. Compared with healthy controls, CVID subjects showed increased TCRbeta clonality, mostly in about a third.

Most patients and controls had Caucasian heritage. CVID subjects had received replacement immunoglobulin for at least one year. Using immunoSEQ multiplex PCR, the repertoire was profiled, and TCRdb retains in-frame clones only, with some absent. There are some 21,000 clones in the sample, none observed a single time. Trimming cost V 8 bases and J 3 bases; bases outside gene matches: 10. The CDR3 is made up of 14 amino acids. In germline, CDR1 is DFQATT, CDR2 SNEGSKA (reference sequence). The V call is TRBV20-1, the J call TRBJ2-3; TRBD2 matches at 8 bases. Sequenced input: peripheral blood mononuclear cells. The TCR was taken from a human donor with common variable immunodeficiency. CDR3 loop: CSSPASGSTDTQYF. The sequenced CDR3 bases are TGCAGTTCACCGGCCAGCGGGAGTACAGATACG.